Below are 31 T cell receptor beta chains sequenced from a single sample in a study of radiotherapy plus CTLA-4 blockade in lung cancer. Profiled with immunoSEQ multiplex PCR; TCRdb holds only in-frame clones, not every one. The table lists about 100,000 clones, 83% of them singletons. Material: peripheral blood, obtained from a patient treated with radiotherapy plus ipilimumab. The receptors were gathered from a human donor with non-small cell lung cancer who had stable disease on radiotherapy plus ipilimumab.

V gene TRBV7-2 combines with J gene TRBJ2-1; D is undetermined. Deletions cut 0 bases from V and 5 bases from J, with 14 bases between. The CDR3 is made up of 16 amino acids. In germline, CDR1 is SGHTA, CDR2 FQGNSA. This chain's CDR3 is CASSLAVGLGDNEQFF. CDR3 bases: TGTGCCAGCAGCTTAGCGGTAGGTCTTGGGGACAATGAGCAGTTCTTC.

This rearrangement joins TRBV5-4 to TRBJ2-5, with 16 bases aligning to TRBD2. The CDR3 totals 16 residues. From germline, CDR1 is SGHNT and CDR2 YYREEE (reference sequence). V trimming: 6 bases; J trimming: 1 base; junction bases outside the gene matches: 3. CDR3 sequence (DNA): TGTGCCAGCACCGGGACTAGCGGGGGGGCCCAAGAGACCCAGTACTTC. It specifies CASTGTSGGAQETQYF. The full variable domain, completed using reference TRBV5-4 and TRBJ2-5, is ETGVTQSPTHLIKTRGQQVTLRCSSQSGHNTVSWYQQALGQGPQFIFQYYREEENGRGNFPPRFSGLQFPNYSSELNVNALELDDSALYLCASTGTSGGAQETQYFGPGTRLLVL.

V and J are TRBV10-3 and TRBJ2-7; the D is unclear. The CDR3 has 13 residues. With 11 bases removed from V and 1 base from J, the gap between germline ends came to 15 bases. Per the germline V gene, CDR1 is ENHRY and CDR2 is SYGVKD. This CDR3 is CASSTGRSYEQYF. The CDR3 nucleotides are TGTGCCTCCTCGACTGGAAGGTCCTACGAGCAGTACTTC.

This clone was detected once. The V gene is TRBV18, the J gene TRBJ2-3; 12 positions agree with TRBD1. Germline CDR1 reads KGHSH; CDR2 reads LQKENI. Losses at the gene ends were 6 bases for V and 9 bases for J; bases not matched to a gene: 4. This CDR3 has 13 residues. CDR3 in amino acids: CASSEGTGGTQYF. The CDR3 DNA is TGTGCCAGCTCGGAAGGGACAGGGGGCACGCAGTATTTT.

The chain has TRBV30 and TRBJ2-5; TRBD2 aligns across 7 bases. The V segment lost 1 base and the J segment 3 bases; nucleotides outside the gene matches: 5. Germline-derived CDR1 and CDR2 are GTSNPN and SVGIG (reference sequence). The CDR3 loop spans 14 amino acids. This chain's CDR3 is CAWSGGGGEETQYF. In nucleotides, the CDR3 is TGTGCCTGGAGTGGGGGGGGAGGAGAAGAGACCCAGTACTTC.

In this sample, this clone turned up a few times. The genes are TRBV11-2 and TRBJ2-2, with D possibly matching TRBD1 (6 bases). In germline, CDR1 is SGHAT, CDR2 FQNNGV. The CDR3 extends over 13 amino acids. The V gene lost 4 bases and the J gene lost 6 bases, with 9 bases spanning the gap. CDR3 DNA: TGTGCCAGCAGCTACAACAGGGCCGGGGAGCTGTTTTTT. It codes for CASSYNRAGELFF.

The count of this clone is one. The CDR3 bases are TGTGCCTGGAACTACAGGGGCCTAAACACTGAAGCTTTCTTT. Translating gives CAWNYRGLNTEAFF. V usage is TRBV30 and J usage is TRBJ1-1, with 7 bases lining up with TRBD1. V lost 4 bases to trimming and J lost 2 bases; unmatched junction nucleotides: 7. The V gene's germline CDR1 is GTSNPN and CDR2 SVGIG (reference sequence). This CDR3 has 14 residues.

The CDR3 loop reads CASGLAGLTDTQYF. CDR3 DNA: TGTGCCAGCGGGCTAGCGGGCCTCACAGATACGCAGTATTTT. The J gene is TRBJ2-3, the V gene TRBV6-1, with 8 bases that match TRBD2. Germline V CDR1 and CDR2: MNHNS, SASEGT. CDR3 size: 14 residues. Germline trimming cut 8 bases from V and 2 bases from J; bases unmatched to any gene: 6.

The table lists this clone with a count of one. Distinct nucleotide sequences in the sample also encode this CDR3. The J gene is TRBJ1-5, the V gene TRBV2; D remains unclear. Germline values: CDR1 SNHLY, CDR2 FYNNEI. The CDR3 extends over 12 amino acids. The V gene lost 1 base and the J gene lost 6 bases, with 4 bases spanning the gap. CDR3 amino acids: CASSEGAQPQHF. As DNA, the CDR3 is TGTGCCAGCAGTGAAGGGGCTCAGCCCCAGCATTTT.

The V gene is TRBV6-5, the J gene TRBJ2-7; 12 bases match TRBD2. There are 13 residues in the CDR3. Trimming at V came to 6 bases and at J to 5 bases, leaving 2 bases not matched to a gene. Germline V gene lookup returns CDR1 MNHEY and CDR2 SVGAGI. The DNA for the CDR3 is TGTGCCAGCAGCCGGACTAGCGGGAACGAGCAGTACTTC. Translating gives CASSRTSGNEQYF.

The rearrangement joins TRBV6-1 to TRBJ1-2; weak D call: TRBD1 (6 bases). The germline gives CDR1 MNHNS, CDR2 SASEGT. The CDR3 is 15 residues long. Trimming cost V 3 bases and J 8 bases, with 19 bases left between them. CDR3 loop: CASSENRAPGSGYTF. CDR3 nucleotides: TGTGCCAGCAGTGAGAACAGGGCTCCTGGCTCCGGCTACACCTTC.

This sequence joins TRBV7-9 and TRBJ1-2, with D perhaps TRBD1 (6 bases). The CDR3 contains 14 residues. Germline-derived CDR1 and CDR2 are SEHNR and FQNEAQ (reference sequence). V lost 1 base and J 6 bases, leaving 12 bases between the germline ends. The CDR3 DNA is TGTGCCAGCAGCTTAGAAGGGGGGATGGATGGCTACACCTTC. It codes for CASSLEGGMDGYTF.

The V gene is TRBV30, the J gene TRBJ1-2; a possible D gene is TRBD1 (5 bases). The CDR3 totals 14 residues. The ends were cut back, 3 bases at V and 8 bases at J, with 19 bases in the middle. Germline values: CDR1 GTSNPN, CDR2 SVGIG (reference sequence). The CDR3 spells CAWRTPDSPPGYTF. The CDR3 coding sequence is TGTGCCTGGAGGACCCCCGACAGTCCACCGGGCTACACCTTC. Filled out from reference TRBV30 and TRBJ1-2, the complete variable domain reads SQTIHQWPATLVQPVGSPLSLECTVEGTSNPNLYWYRQAAGRGLQLLFYSVGIGQISSEVPQNLSASRPQDRQFILSSKKLLLSDSGFYLCAWRTPDSPPGYTFGSGTRLTVV.

The CDR3 DNA sequence: TGTGCCAGCAGTTCCATCGGACAGGGGGCGCAGGATGGCTACACCTTC. The encoded protein is CASSSIGQGAQDGYTF. This sequence joins TRBV6-5 and TRBJ1-2; 11 bases line up with TRBD1. Per the germline V gene, CDR1 is MNHEY and CDR2 is SVGAGI. Trimming at V came to 4 bases and at J to 6 bases, leaving 10 bases not matched to a gene. The length of the CDR3 is 16 residues.

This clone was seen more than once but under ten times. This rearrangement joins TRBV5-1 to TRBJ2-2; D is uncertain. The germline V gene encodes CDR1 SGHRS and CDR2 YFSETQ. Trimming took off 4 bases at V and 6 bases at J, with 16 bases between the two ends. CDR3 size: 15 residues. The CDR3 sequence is CASSPREMFSGELFF. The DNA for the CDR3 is TGCGCCAGCAGCCCCCGAGAGATGTTCTCCGGGGAGCTGTTTTTT.

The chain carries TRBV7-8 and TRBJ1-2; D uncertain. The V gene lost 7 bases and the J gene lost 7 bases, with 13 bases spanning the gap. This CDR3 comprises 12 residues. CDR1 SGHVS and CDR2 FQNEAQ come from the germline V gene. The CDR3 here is CASTSQIPGYTF. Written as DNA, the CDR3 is TGTGCCAGCACCAGCCAAATCCCTGGCTACACCTTC.

CDR3: CASSFYDRNTEAFF. CDR3 nucleotides: TGTGCCAGCTCATTCTACGACAGGAACACTGAAGCTTTCTTT. The chain couples TRBV18 to TRBJ1-1; weak D call: TRBD1 (5 bases). Germline lookup yields CDR1 KGHSH and CDR2 LQKENI. Trimming took off 5 bases at V and 1 base at J, with 11 bases between the two ends. The CDR3 is 14 amino acids.

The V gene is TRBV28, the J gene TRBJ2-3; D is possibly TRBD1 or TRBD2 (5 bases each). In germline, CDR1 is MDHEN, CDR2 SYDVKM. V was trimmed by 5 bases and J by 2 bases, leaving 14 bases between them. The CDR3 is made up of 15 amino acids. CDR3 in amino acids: CASSAPEGSTDTQYF. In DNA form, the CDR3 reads TGTGCCAGCAGTGCCCCCGAGGGGTCCACAGATACGCAGTATTTT.

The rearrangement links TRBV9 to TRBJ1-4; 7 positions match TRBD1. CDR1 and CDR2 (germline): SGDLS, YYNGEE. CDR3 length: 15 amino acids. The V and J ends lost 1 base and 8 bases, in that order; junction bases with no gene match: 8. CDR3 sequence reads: CASSVSTGRDEKLFF. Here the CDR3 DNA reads TGTGCCAGCAGCGTATCGACAGGGCGAGACGAAAAACTGTTTTTT.

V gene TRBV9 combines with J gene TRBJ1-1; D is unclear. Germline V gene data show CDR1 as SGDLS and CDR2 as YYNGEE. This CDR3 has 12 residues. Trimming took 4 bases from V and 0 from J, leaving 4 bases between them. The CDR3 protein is CASSPMNTEAFF. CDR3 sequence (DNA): TGTGCCAGCAGCCCGATGAACACTGAAGCTTTCTTT.

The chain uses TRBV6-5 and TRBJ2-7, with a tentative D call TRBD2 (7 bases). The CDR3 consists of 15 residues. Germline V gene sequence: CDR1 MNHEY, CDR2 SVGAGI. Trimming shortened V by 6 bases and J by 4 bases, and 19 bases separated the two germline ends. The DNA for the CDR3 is TGTGCCAGCAGCCAGGTGGGGGGGCCTTTATACGAGCAGTACTTC. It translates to CASSQVGGPLYEQYF.

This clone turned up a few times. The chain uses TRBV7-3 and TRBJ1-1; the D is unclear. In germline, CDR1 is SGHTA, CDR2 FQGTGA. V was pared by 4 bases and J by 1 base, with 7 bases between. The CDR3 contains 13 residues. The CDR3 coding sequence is TGTGCCAGCAGCTATTCCCCGAACACTGAAGCTTTCTTT. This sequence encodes CASSYSPNTEAFF.

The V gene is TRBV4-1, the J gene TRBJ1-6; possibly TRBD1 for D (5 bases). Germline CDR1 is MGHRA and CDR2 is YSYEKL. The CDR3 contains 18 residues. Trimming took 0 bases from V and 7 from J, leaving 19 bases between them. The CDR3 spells CASSQDLVYRQRNSPLHF. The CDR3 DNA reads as TGCGCCAGCAGCCAAGATCTAGTATACCGACAGAGAAATTCACCCCTCCACTTT.

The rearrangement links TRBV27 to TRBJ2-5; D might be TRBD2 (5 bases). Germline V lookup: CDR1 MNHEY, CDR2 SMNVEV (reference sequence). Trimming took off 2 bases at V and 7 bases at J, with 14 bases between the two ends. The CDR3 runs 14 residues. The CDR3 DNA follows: TGTGCCAGCAGTTTAGTGTCTGGGAGCGGGACCCAGTACTTC. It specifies CASSLVSGSGTQYF.

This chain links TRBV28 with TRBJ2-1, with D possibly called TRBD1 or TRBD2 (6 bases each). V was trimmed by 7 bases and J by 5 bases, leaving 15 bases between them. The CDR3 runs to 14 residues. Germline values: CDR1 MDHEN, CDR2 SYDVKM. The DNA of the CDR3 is TGTGCCAGCACCTTAGGGGGGCCGCACAATGAGCAGTTCTTC. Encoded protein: CASTLGGPHNEQFF.

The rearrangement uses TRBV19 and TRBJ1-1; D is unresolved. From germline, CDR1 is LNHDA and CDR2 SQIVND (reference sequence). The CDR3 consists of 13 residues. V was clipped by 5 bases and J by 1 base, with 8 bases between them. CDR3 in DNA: TGTGCCAGTAGTTGGAGCCGGAACACTGAAGCTTTCTTT. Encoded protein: CASSWSRNTEAFF. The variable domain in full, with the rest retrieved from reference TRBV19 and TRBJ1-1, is DGGITQSPKYLFRKEGQNVTLSCEQNLNHDAMYWYRQDPGQGLRLIYYSQIVNDFQKGDIAEGYSVSREKKESFPLTVTSAQKNPTAFYLCASSWSRNTEAFFGQGTRLTVV.

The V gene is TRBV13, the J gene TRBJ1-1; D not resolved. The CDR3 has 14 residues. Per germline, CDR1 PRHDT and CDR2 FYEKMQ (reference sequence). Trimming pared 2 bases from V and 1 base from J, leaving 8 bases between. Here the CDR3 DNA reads TGTGCCAGCAGCTTAAACAGTCCGAACACTGAAGCTTTCTTT. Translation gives CASSLNSPNTEAFF.

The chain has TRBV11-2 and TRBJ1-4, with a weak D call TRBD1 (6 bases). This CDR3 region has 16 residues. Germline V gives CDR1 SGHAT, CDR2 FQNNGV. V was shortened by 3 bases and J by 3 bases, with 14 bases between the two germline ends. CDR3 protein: CASSFQGIGANEKLFF. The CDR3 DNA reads TGTGCCAGCAGCTTCCAGGGGATTGGGGCTAATGAAAAACTGTTTTTT.

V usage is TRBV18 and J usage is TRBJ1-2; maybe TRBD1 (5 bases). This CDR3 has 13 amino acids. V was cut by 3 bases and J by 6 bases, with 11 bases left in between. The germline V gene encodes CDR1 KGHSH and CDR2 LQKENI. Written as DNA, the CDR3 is TGTGCCAGCTCACCCGAGACAGTGGATGGCTACACCTTC. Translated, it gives CASSPETVDGYTF.

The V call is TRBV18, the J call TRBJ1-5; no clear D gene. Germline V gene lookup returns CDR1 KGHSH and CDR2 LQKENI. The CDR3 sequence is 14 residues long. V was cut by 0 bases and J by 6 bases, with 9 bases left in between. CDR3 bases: TGTGCCAGCTCACCACCCATGGGCGGTCAGCCCCAGCATTTT. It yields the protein CASSPPMGGQPQHF.

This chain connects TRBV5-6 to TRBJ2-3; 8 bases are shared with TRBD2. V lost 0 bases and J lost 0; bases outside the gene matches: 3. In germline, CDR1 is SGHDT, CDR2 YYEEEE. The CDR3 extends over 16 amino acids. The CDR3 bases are TGTGCCAGCAGCTTGGCAACGGGGGGGAGCACAGATACGCAGTATTTT. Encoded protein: CASSLATGGSTDTQYF.